A selection of T cell receptor beta chains follows, all from one sample in a study of regulatory T cells in long-lasting Graves disease. TCRdb recomputed calls from the multiplex PCR reads with MiXCR, one row per CDR3 protein. The table records 350,000 to 550,000 distinct CDR3 sequences, under 15% of them present only once. A further study also used this sample, focusing on T cells in Graves' hyperthyroidism and ophthalmopathy.

This specimen consisted of peripheral blood mononuclear cells (PBMCs), obtained at new diagnosis, from a patient treated with antithyroid drugs. The receptor set was obtained from a young woman with Graves disease. CDR3s include the opening cysteine and the closing phenylalanine or tryptophan. The D gene is left open where the match is weak. Rows may omit the clone size; those that give it use once, few, many or a size class.

>TRBV4-1|TRBJ2-7|.|TRBD1
CASRTIGQGKGHEQYF
TGCGCCAGCAGAACCATAGGACAGGGAAAAGGTCACGAGCAGTACTTC
>TRBV9|TRBJ2-7|few|.
CASSVDSGTGYEQYF
TGTGCCAGCAGCGTAGATTCAGGGACTGGCTACGAGCAGTACTTC
>TRBV5-1|TRBJ2-7|many|TRBD2
CASSSELAGGSHEQYF
TGCGCCAGCAGCTCTGAACTAGCGGGAGGGTCCCACGAGCAGTACTTC
>TRBV7-3|TRBJ2-7|many|TRBD1
CASSLRGGTGVYEQYF
TGTGCCAGCAGCTTAAGAGGCGGGACAGGGGTATACGAGCAGTACTTC
>TRBV7-8|TRBJ2-1|many|TRBD2
CASSSPAGTGTSAYNEQFF
TGTGCCAGCAGCTCCCCAGCGGGTACCGGGACTAGCGCCTACAATGAGCAGTTCTTC
>TRBV20-1|TRBJ1-2|many|.
CSARVGGGARYGYTF
TGCAGTGCTAGGGTCGGTGGAGGGGCTCGCTATGGCTACACCTTC
>TRBV10-1|TRBJ2-2|few|.
CASSDSLTGELFF
TGCGCCAGCAGTGACTCTTTGACCGGGGAGCTGTTTTTT
>TRBV7-9|TRBJ2-3|.|.
CASSLGDAQYF
TGTGCCAGCAGCCTCGGGGATGCGCAGTATTTT
>TRBV6-1|TRBJ1-2|many|.
CASNYRDGYTF
TGTGCCAGCAACTACAGGGATGGCTACACCTTC
>TRBV24-1|TRBJ1-2|.|.
CATSEGLDKASYTF
TGTGCCACCAGTGAAGGGTTAGACAAGGCCAGCTACACCTTC
>TRBV6-5|TRBJ1-2|.|TRBD1
CASSYLGTENYGYTF
TGTGCCAGCAGTTACCTCGGGACAGAGAACTATGGCTACACCTTC
>TRBV6-9|TRBJ2-1|many|TRBD2
CASSFSSGGSYNEQFF
TGTGCCAGCAGTTTCTCTAGCGGGGGATCCTACAATGAGCAGTTCTTC
>TRBV20-1|TRBJ2-7|many|TRBD2
CSAPAGGPISYEQYF
TGCAGTGCTCCAGCGGGAGGGCCAATCTCCTACGAGCAGTACTTC
>TRBV19|TRBJ1-2|few|.
CASSTDRILGGYTF
TGTGCCAGTAGTACCGACAGGATATTGGGTGGCTACACCTTC
>TRBV11-2|TRBJ2-1|many|.
CASSSTPRTKPYNEQFF
TGTGCCAGCAGCTCAACACCTAGGACCAAACCCTACAATGAGCAGTTCTTC
>TRBV18|TRBJ2-1|many|.
CASSLTTLDSYNEQFF
TGTGCCAGCTCACTAACGACCCTAGACTCCTACAATGAGCAGTTCTTC
>TRBV30|TRBJ2-1|.|.
CAWSEVPSEQFF
TGTGCCTGGAGTGAGGTTCCTAGTGAGCAGTTCTTC
>TRBV24-1|TRBJ2-3|many|TRBD2
CATSEVGLAGGTPSTDTQYF
TGTGCCACCAGCGAAGTGGGACTAGCGGGAGGGACGCCTAGCACAGATACGCAGTATTTT
>TRBV24-1|TRBJ2-3|.|TRBD2
CATSDTSGARTQYF
TGTGCCACCAGTGACACTAGCGGGGCCCGTACGCAGTATTTT
>TRBV20-1|TRBJ2-1|many|TRBD2
CSAPPHLGLAGYNEQFF
TGCAGTGCTCCCCCCCACCTAGGACTAGCGGGATACAATGAGCAGTTCTTC
>TRBV30|TRBJ2-3|many|TRBD2
CAWGELAGTTDTQYF
TGTGCCTGGGGTGAGCTAGCGGGGACCACAGATACGCAGTATTTT
>TRBV5-6|TRBJ2-1|many|.
CASSLFAGKYNEQFF
TGTGCCAGCAGCTTGTTCGCAGGGAAGTACAATGAGCAGTTCTTC
>TRBV4-1|TRBJ2-7|.|TRBD2
CASSQKALAGTYEQYF
TGCGCCAGCAGCCAAAAGGCACTAGCGGGGACCTACGAGCAGTACTTC
>TRBV4-2|TRBJ2-1|.|.
CASSQATGAYNEQFF
TGTGCCAGCAGCCAAGCAACGGGAGCCTACAATGAGCAGTTCTTC
>TRBV30|TRBJ1-1|few|.
CAWSVRGDLEAFF
TGTGCCTGGAGTGTAAGAGGGGACCTAGAAGCTTTCTTT
>TRBV6-5|TRBJ2-2|few|.
CASSYAFRSYTGELFF
TGTGCCAGCAGTTACGCCTTTAGGTCGTACACCGGGGAGCTGTTTTTT
>TRBV6-1|TRBJ2-5|.|TRBD2
CASSERLAGGSETQYF
TGTGCCAGCAGTGAGAGACTAGCGGGAGGGTCTGAGACCCAGTACTTC
>TRBV5-1|TRBJ2-1|.|.
CASSSPPGTEQFF
TGCGCCAGCAGCTCCCCCCCCGGGACCGAGCAGTTCTTC
>TRBV14|TRBJ1-2|.|TRBD1
CASSQVGQGAYGYTF
TGTGCCAGCAGCCAAGTTGGACAGGGGGCGTATGGCTACACCTTC
>TRBV3-1|TRBJ2-3|many|.
CASTEGRWTDTQYF
TGTGCCAGCACGGAGGGCCGTTGGACAGATACGCAGTATTTT
>TRBV24-1|TRBJ2-2|many|.
CATSDLAPNTGELFF
TGTGCCACCAGTGATTTAGCGCCGAACACCGGGGAGCTGTTTTTT
>TRBV5-8|TRBJ2-1|many|.
CASSLRSSLAEQFF
TGTGCCAGCAGCTTGAGAAGTTCCCTCGCTGAGCAGTTCTTC
>TRBV12-3/TRBV12-4|TRBJ2-2|.|.
CASSFYQRGELFF
TGTGCCAGCAGTTTTTATCAGCGCGGGGAGCTGTTTTTT
>TRBV15|TRBJ2-3|few|.
CATSSASARRNTQYF
TGTGCCACCAGCAGCGCTAGCGCCCGCCGAAATACGCAGTATTTT
>TRBV12-3/TRBV12-4|TRBJ1-5|few|.
CASSLGAGIGNQPQHF
TGTGCCAGCAGTTTGGGGGCAGGGATCGGCAATCAGCCCCAGCATTTT
>TRBV2|TRBJ2-7|many|.
CASSEDFSYEQYF
TGTGCCAGCAGTGAAGACTTTTCCTACGAGCAGTACTTC